The clone carrying this T cell receptor beta chain was observed a few times. The antigen remains unidentified. The sample comes from a study of tumor-infiltrating T cells and Merkel cell polyomavirus. Overall study: The T cells studied were KLL-specific CD8+ cells against Merkel polyomavirus. Patients received varied, non-standardized chemotherapy, radiation and immunotherapies. Study-wide points: MCC-specific survival improved with about 1.7-18% versus roughly 0-0.14% intratumoral KLL-specific T cells.

Losses at the gene ends were 10 bases for V and 5 bases for J; bases not matched to a gene: 10. This CDR3 is 14 amino acids long. Germline CDR1 reads LNHDA; CDR2 reads SQIVND (reference sequence). The data were produced by immunoSEQ multiplex PCR, yet TCRdb's version contains in-frame clones alone and is incomplete. This table holds about 25,000 clones, roughly 87% found once. All patients' tumors stained robustly positive for Merkel cell polyomavirus Large T antigen by immunohistochemistry. Patients had KLL-tetramer+ cells above 0.04% of CD8+ T cells. The sample taken for sequencing was lymph node tissue. The chain has TRBV19 and TRBJ1-5; 8 bases fit TRBD1. The TCR comes from a man in his fifties with Merkel cell carcinoma. The CDR3 loop reads CAISRTGRDQPQHF. The CDR3 coding sequence is TGTGCCATCTCCCGGACAGGGAGGGATCAGCCCCAGCATTTT.